The rows below give T cell receptor beta chains drawn from one sample of a study of T cell responses to AZD1222 COVID-19 vaccine. This table comes from immunoSEQ multiplex PCR, and its TCRdb copy is limited to in-frame clones, with some not included. This sample has some 150,000 clones, with approximately 78% found just once. Sequencing used peripheral blood, obtained on day 0 of MenACWY control vaccination. The source is an adult in good health. Each CDR3 is given with its conserved first and last residue. Each record gives: D gene, V gene, clone size, J gene, CDR3 DNA, CDR3 protein. A D gene is named only where the DNA matches it firmly. Only some rows state a clone size, as once, few, many or a class for expanded clones.

-,TRBV6-5,-,TRBJ2-1,TGTGCCAGCAGGGGCGGGGTTGAGCAGTTCTTC,CASRGGVEQFF
TRBD2,TRBV7-2,once,TRBJ2-1,TGTGCCAGCACACTCGAGGGACTAGCGGGGAATGAGCAGTTCTTC,CASTLEGLAGNEQFF
-,TRBV3-1/TRBV3-2,few,TRBJ1-1,TGTGCCAGCAGCCTTCCGGGACACCACACTGAAGCTTTCTTT,CASSLPGHHTEAFF
-,TRBV6-6,-,TRBJ1-5,TGTGCCAGCAGTTACAGTATAACAGATAGCAATCAGCCCCAGCATTTT,CASSYSITDSNQPQHF
TRBD1,TRBV6-5,once,TRBJ1-2,TGTGCCAGCAGACCCGGACAGGGAGCAAACTATGGCTACACCTTC,CASRPGQGANYGYTF
-,TRBV28,-,TRBJ2-2,TGTGCCAGCAGGTCCGGGCCTCACACCGGGGAGCTGTTTTTT,CASRSGPHTGELFF
-,TRBV5-1,medium-sized,TRBJ2-2,TGCGCCAGCAGCTGGGAGAACACCGGGGAGCTGTTTTTT,CASSWENTGELFF
-,TRBV30,-,TRBJ1-2,TGTGCCTGGAGTGTTGGTGTCGACTACTATGGCTACACCTTC,CAWSVGVDYYGYTF
TRBD1,TRBV4-1,-,TRBJ1-4,TGCGCCAGCAGCCAAGCCCGAGCAGGGGGCGCAGTTAATGAAAAACTGTTTTTT,CASSQARAGGAVNEKLFF
-,TRBV19,-,TRBJ1-6,TGTGCCAGTAGTATTTCTGACAGCGCCTTTTATAATTCACCCCTCCACTTT,CASSISDSAFYNSPLHF
-,TRBV11-3,-,TRBJ2-1,TGTGCCAGCAGCTTAGGGGGGGCGCTCTATGAGCAGTTCTTC,CASSLGGALYEQFF
TRBD2,TRBV6-5,-,TRBJ2-2,TGTGCCAGCATGGGTAGCGGGGGCACCGGGGAGCTGTTTTTT,CASMGSGGTGELFF
-,TRBV19,-,TRBJ2-3,TGTGCCAGTACTCGGGGATTCGGCACAGATACGCAGTATTTT,CASTRGFGTDTQYF
TRBD1,TRBV7-9,-,TRBJ1-1,TGTGCCAGCAGCCACCCGGGACAGACTATTGAAGCTTTCTTT,CASSHPGQTIEAFF
-,TRBV6-5,-,TRBJ1-3,TGTGCCAGCAGTTACTCGAGGGGCGCTGAAAACACCATATATTTT,CASSYSRGAENTIYF
-,TRBV12-3/TRBV12-4,-,TRBJ2-2,TGTGCCAGCAGTTTCAGCGGGGAGCTGTTTTTT,CASSFSGELFF
-,TRBV6-5,-,TRBJ1-5,TGTGCCAGCAGTTACTCGAATGGGGGGGAGCCCCAGCATTTT,CASSYSNGGEPQHF
-,TRBV2,-,TRBJ1-5,TGTGCCAGCAGTGACCCAAATCAGCCCCAGCATTTT,CASSDPNQPQHF
-,TRBV3-1/TRBV3-2,-,TRBJ1-4,TGTGCCAGCAGCTCAGCGGGCGCTGAAAAACTGTTTTTT,CASSSAGAEKLFF
-,TRBV12-5,-,TRBJ1-5,TGTGCTAGTGCCTGGACGGACGATCAGCCCCAGCATTTT,CASAWTDDQPQHF
TRBD1,TRBV5-1,-,TRBJ2-5,TGCGCCAGCAGCTTAATGACAGGGGATGGTGAGACCCAGTACTTC,CASSLMTGDGETQYF
TRBD1,TRBV5-6,-,TRBJ1-2,TGTGCCAGCAGCTTGAGGACAGGGGGTAACTATGGCTACACCTTC,CASSLRTGGNYGYTF
-,TRBV2,-,TRBJ1-5,TGTGCCAGCGGTCGGGGGGATCAGGGGCCAAATCAGCCCCAGCATTTT,CASGRGDQGPNQPQHF
TRBD2,TRBV5-6,-,TRBJ2-2,TGTGCCAGCAGCTTACGACTAGCGGGGGGCCAGAACACCGGGGAGCTGTTTTTT,CASSLRLAGGQNTGELFF
-,TRBV18,-,TRBJ1-4,TGTGCCAGCTCTCCTACTCAGGGGCTGGGTGAAAAACTGTTTTTT,CASSPTQGLGEKLFF
TRBD1,TRBV5-1,-,TRBJ1-1,TGCGCCAGCAGCTTGACACAGGGGGCGCGTACTGAAGCTTTCTTT,CASSLTQGARTEAFF
TRBD1,TRBV27,few,TRBJ1-1,TGTGCCAGCAGTTCCCGGGACAGGTTACCTGAAGCTTTCTTT,CASSSRDRLPEAFF
-,TRBV5-1,once,TRBJ2-7,TGCGCCAGCAGCGTGTTACTGAAGGACGAGCAGTACTTC,CASSVLLKDEQYF
-,TRBV21-1,-,TRBJ1-3,TGTGCCAGCAGCAAAGTAAAACCGGACAGGGTCCGGTCTGGAAACACCATATATTTT,CASSKVKPDRVRSGNTIYF
-,TRBV15,-,TRBJ1-3,TGTGCCACCAGCAGAGCGACAGAAGCTATCTCTGGAAACACCATATATTTT,CATSRATEAISGNTIYF
-,TRBV21-1,once,TRBJ2-1,TGTGCCAGCAGCCCCCCAGACGGGGGGGTAGACAATGAGCAGTTCTTC,CASSPPDGGVDNEQFF
-,TRBV9,many,TRBJ2-1,TGTGCCAGCAGCGTAGTAGACCGGAGTGGGGCACCCCCCAATGAGCAGTTCTTC,CASSVVDRSGAPPNEQFF
-,TRBV28,-,TRBJ1-2,TGTGCCAGCACCCAACTACAGGGAAATGGTTTCTTGGACTATGGCTACACCTTC,CASTQLQGNGFLDYGYTF
TRBD1,TRBV4-1,-,TRBJ1-2,TGCGCCAGCAGCCAGCCAGGACAGGGTTTAGCTGGCTACACCTTC,CASSQPGQGLAGYTF
TRBD1,TRBV29-1,-,TRBJ2-7,TGCAGCGTTGGGGACAGGGACTACGAGCAGTACTTC,CSVGDRDYEQYF
-,TRBV29-1,-,TRBJ1-1,TGCAGCTCTGGTGAGATGAACACTGAAGCTTTCTTT,CSSGEMNTEAFF
TRBD1,TRBV12-5,-,TRBJ2-1,TGTGCTAGTGGTTTGATGCAGGGGGCTGGGGAGCAGTTCTTC,CASGLMQGAGEQFF
-,TRBV4-1,-,TRBJ2-2,TGCGCCAGCAGCCAAGATCGCCAGACAGGCTTCACCGGGGAGCTGTTTTTT,CASSQDRQTGFTGELFF
-,TRBV2,few,TRBJ2-3,TGTGCCAGCAGGGACGGGCGAGATACGCAGTATTTT,CASRDGRDTQYF
-,TRBV6-5,once,TRBJ1-5,TGTGCCAGCAGTTACGACAGAAACACCAATCAGCCCCAGCATTTT,CASSYDRNTNQPQHF
TRBD1,TRBV12-3/TRBV12-4,-,TRBJ1-2,TGTGCCAGCAGCCGACAGGGTTATGGCTACACCTTC,CASSRQGYGYTF
-,TRBV11-1,-,TRBJ1-6,TGTGCCAGCACATTAGGACAGCCTAATTCACCCCTCCACTTT,CASTLGQPNSPLHF
-,TRBV4-1,-,TRBJ1-4,TGCGCCAGCAGCCAGACAGTTAATAATGAAAAACTGTTTTTT,CASSQTVNNEKLFF
TRBD1,TRBV10-2,-,TRBJ1-1,TGCGCCAGCAGTGAACCGGGACAGGGAACTGAAGCTTTCTTT,CASSEPGQGTEAFF
-,TRBV4-1,-,TRBJ2-1,TGCGCCAGCAGCCGGGACATAGTGGACAATGAGCAGTTCTTC,CASSRDIVDNEQFF
-,TRBV19,once,TRBJ2-1,TGTGCCAGTAGTATCGACGGGGTATCGAATGAGCAGTTCTTC,CASSIDGVSNEQFF
-,TRBV10-2,-,TRBJ2-3,TGCGCCAGCAAGGGGACCAAGGGGGTGGGCACAGATACGCAGTATTTT,CASKGTKGVGTDTQYF
-,TRBV5-1,once,TRBJ1-1,TGCGCCAGCAGCTTGGAGGGGGACGGGTACACTGAAGCTTTCTTT,CASSLEGDGYTEAFF
TRBD1,TRBV7-6,once,TRBJ1-6,TGTGCCAGCAGCCCGACAGGGGCTAATTCACCCCTCCACTTT,CASSPTGANSPLHF
-,TRBV5-5,-,TRBJ1-1,TGTGCCAGCAGCTTGGCGACAGTAAACACTGAAGCTTTCTTT,CASSLATVNTEAFF
TRBD1,TRBV3-1/TRBV3-2,-,TRBJ2-5,TGTGCCAGCAGCCAGATGGACAGGGGAGAGACCCAGTACTTC,CASSQMDRGETQYF
-,TRBV10-1,many,TRBJ2-2,TGCGCCAGCAGTGTAGGGGAGACCGGGGAGCTGTTTTTT,CASSVGETGELFF
-,TRBV28,-,TRBJ1-1,TGTGCCAGCAGTTCGGGACACCCGAACACTGAAGCTTTCTTT,CASSSGHPNTEAFF